This T cell receptor beta chain was identified in a study of T cell responses to AZD1222 COVID-19 vaccine. The study's findings and limits: Baseline serology detected seropositivity in only six or seven AZD1222 recipients.

TCRdb's table, derived via immunoSEQ multiplex PCR, lists solely in-frame clones and lacks some. The sample has about 140,000 clones; 85% are singletons. As to this clone: Antigen specificity is unknown.

The origin of this receptor is an adult who received the MenACWY meningococcal vaccine as a control. The sample consisted of peripheral blood, taken 28 days after the second dose of the MenACWY control vaccine.

Here the CDR3 DNA reads TGTGCCAGCAGCTTTAGGGGGCGAGGTGAAAAACTGTTTTTT. Its translation is CASSFRGRGEKLFF. V and J are TRBV2 and TRBJ1-4; TRBD1 matches 7 bases. J gave up 7 bases and V 6 bases, and 8 bases lay outside the gene matches. This CDR3 is built from 14 residues. The germline V gene has CDR1 SNHLY and CDR2 FYNNEI.